This T cell receptor (beta chain) was found in a study of cytotoxic CD8 clonotypes in ibrutinib-treated CLL. About the study: Partial responses numbered about 24 and complete responses 2; after a median about 62 months, roughly 14 stayed remitted and 12 progressed.

Researchers set a sequencing depth target of 1 in 200,000 to 1 in 1 million T cells. Sequencing was performed with immunoSEQ multiplex PCR; in TCRdb, only in-frame clones are kept and a portion is missing. The sample carries approximately 130,000 clones, around 80% recorded once. The CDR3 length is 12 residues. Losses at the gene ends were 8 bases for V and 6 bases for J; bases not matched to a gene: 3. Looked up from germline, CDR1 is WNHNN and CDR2 is SYGVQD (reference sequence). Study-wide findings and caveats: Under treatment, the uncommon public clonotypes either contracted or remained stable. Exceeding age-matched healthy donors, baseline clonality also tracked the counts of circulating CD8+ T cells.

About this clone: Its specificity is not known.

This material consisted of PBMCs, taken after 24 months of ibrutinib treatment. V and J are TRBV10-1 and TRBJ2-2; 7 positions match TRBD1. The receptor was isolated from a human donor with chronic lymphocytic leukemia. CDR3: CASHRGSGELFF. The CDR3 region has the DNA TGCGCCAGCCACAGGGGATCCGGGGAGCTGTTTTTT.